A single sample gave rise to the 32 T cell receptor beta chains below, sequenced in a study of T cell responses to AZD1222 COVID-19 vaccine. Libraries were prepared by immunoSEQ multiplex PCR; TCRdb keeps only in-frame clonotypes and omits some of them. The sample records 98,000 or so clones, about 89% being singletons. The specimen comprised peripheral blood, sampled on day 0 of AZD1222 vaccination. All receptors come from an adult in good health.

This clone occurred a few times. J is TRBJ2-5 and V is TRBV5-1; perhaps D is TRBD1 or TRBD2 (6 bases each). The germline CDR1 and CDR2 sequences are SGHRS and YFSETQ. The CDR3 has 14 amino acids. Trimming removed 4 bases from V and 5 bases from J, with 15 bases in between. The CDR3 sequence is CASSRDSGAETQYF. The CDR3 DNA follows: TGCGCCAGCAGCCGGGACTCGGGGGCGGAGACCCAGTACTTC. The complete variable domain, with remaining parts taken from reference TRBV5-1 and TRBJ2-5, reads KAGVTQTPRYLIKTRGQQVTLSCSPISGHRSVSWYQQTPGQGLQFLFEYFSETQRNKGNFPGRFSGRQFSNSRSEMNVSTLELGDSALYLCASSRDSGAETQYFGPGTRLLVL.

V is TRBV2 and J is TRBJ1-2; tentatively, D is TRBD1 (5 bases). Germline V lookup: CDR1 SNHLY, CDR2 FYNNEI. The CDR3 has 12 residues. V lost 4 bases, J lost 6 bases, and 9 bases lay in between. CDR3: CASSVRADGYTF. The CDR3 DNA follows: TGTGCCAGCAGTGTCAGGGCTGATGGCTACACCTTC.

The V gene is TRBV9, the J gene TRBJ2-1; the D gene could be TRBD1 or TRBD2 (5 bases each). CDR3 length equals 12 residues. Germline loops: CDR1 SGDLS, CDR2 YYNGEE. Between the trimmed V and J ends, which lost 2 bases and 6 bases, there was a span of 6 bases. CDR3 region: CASSVGTNEQFF. The CDR3 bases are TGTGCCAGCAGCGTCGGGACCAATGAGCAGTTCTTC. The full variable domain, in which reference TRBV9 and TRBJ2-1 provide the parts outside the CDR3, is DSGVTQTPKHLITATGQRVTLRCSPRSGDLSVYWYQQSLDQGLQFLIQYYNGEERAKGNILERFSAQQFPDLHSELNLSSLELGDSALYFCASSVGTNEQFFGPGTRLTVL.

The V call is TRBV18, the J call TRBJ1-1; 8 bases are shared with TRBD1. V shed 3 bases, J shed 0 bases, and the junction held 0 bases outside the gene matches. CDR3 length equals 14 residues. The V gene's germline CDR1 is KGHSH and CDR2 LQKENI. The CDR3 region has the DNA TGTGCCAGCTCACCGACAGGGGTGAACACTGAAGCTTTCTTT. It is translated as CASSPTGVNTEAFF.

The gene calls are TRBV27 and TRBJ2-3; 7 bases are a match to TRBD2. Germline trimming cut 6 bases from V and 11 bases from J; bases unmatched to any gene: 14. The CDR3 loop spans 14 amino acids. Germline V CDR1 and CDR2: MNHEY, SMNVEV (reference sequence). This chain's CDR3 is CASSLVGGIVEQYF. The CDR3 nucleotides read TGTGCCAGCAGCCTAGTGGGGGGGATTGTTGAGCAGTATTTT.

This chain connects TRBV7-5 to TRBJ2-3. TRBV7-5 is a known pseudogene. CDR3 size: 16 residues. The chain's CDR3 is CVRSSPGGRFTDTQYF. The CDR3 DNA reads as TGTGTCAGAAGCTCCCCGGGTGGGCGGTTCACAGATACGCAGTATTTT.

The chain couples TRBV21-1 to TRBJ1-2; the table calls TRBD1, which could not be checked here. TRBV21-1 is given as a pseudogene. The CDR3 consists of 15 residues. The CDR3 spells CASSKDGQGCDGYTF. The CDR3 coding sequence is TGTGCCAGCAGCAAAGATGGACAGGGGTGCGATGGCTACACCTTC.

The chain joins TRBV6-5 to TRBJ2-3, with TRBD2 identical over 7 bases. Looked up from germline, CDR1 is MNHEY and CDR2 is SVGAGI. This CDR3 comprises 14 residues. J lost 1 base, V lost 8 bases, and 6 bases had no gene match. The CDR3 is CASRPSGGTDTQYF. CDR3 DNA sequence: TGTGCCAGCCGTCCGAGCGGGGGCACAGATACGCAGTATTTT.

The rearrangement uses TRBV9 and TRBJ1-1; D may be TRBD1 (6 bases). V lost 0 bases, J lost 5 bases, and 11 bases lay in between. The CDR3 contains 14 residues. Germline V lookup: CDR1 SGDLS, CDR2 YYNGEE. The chain's CDR3 is CASSVVGARTEAFF. In DNA, the CDR3 is TGTGCCAGCAGCGTAGTGGGGGCGCGAACTGAAGCTTTCTTT.

The count of this clone is one. The rearrangement joins TRBV6-5 to TRBJ1-2; D not resolved. V dropped 4 bases and J dropped 6 bases, with 15 bases sitting between them. The CDR3 contains 14 residues. Germline V gene data show CDR1 as MNHEY and CDR2 as SVGAGI. The CDR3 loop is CASSSYLVGDGYTF. CDR3 nucleotide sequence: TGTGCCAGCAGTTCGTATCTTGTCGGCGATGGCTACACCTTC.

The chain combines TRBV2 with TRBJ1-1; unclear D gene. This CDR3 region has 16 residues. V was pared by 6 bases and J by 5 bases, with 22 bases between. CDR1 is SNHLY and CDR2 is FYNNEI in the germline V gene. The CDR3 DNA follows: TGTGCCAGCAGAGGGTTCTTTGGCGAGGGTGGGACTGAAGCTTTCTTT. It is translated as CASRGFFGEGGTEAFF.

This rearrangement joins TRBV11-2 to TRBJ2-5; D is unresolved. With 1 base removed from V and 5 bases from J, the gap between germline ends came to 14 bases. Germline V gene data show CDR1 as SGHAT and CDR2 as FQNNGV. This CDR3 comprises 15 residues. Written as DNA, the CDR3 is TGTGCCAGCAGCTTAGTCGTGGTCCGTCAGGAGACCCAGTACTTC. It codes for CASSLVVVRQETQYF. The whole variable domain, remainder taken from reference TRBV11-2 and TRBJ2-5, is EAGVAQSPRYKIIEKRQSVAFWCNPISGHATLYWYQQILGQGPKLLIQFQNNGVVDDSQLPKDRFSAERLKGVDSTLKIQPAKLEDSAVYLCASSLVVVRQETQYFGPGTRLLVL.

The rearrangement uses TRBV7-9 and TRBJ1-4, with D unresolved. The CDR3 length is 13 residues. The V gene's germline CDR1 is SEHNR and CDR2 FQNEAQ (reference sequence). V lost 4 bases and J lost 10, with 13 bases in between. CDR3 loop: CASSSSPSVKLFF. CDR3 DNA: TGTGCCAGCAGCTCCTCCCCCAGCGTAAAACTGTTTTTT.

The J gene is TRBJ2-2, the V gene TRBV24-1; TRBD1 matches at 12 bases. This CDR3 is built from 14 residues. The germline V gene has CDR1 KGHDR and CDR2 SFDVKD. V was clipped by 8 bases and J by 7 bases; unmatched bases: 4. DNA of the CDR3: TGTGCCACCATGGGGACAGGGGGCTTCGGGGAGCTGTTTTTT. Translation gives CATMGTGGFGELFF.

Turning to this clone: The CDR3 carries no conserved terminal phenylalanine or tryptophan, so it likely arises from a read error. The J gene is TRBJ1-6, the V gene TRBV6-1, with D uncertain. With 3 bases removed from V and 0 bases from J, the gap between germline ends came to 12 bases. Germline V CDR1 and CDR2: MNHNS, SASEGT. The CDR3 extends over 17 amino acids. This chain's CDR3 is CASSDSKLSSYNSPLHL. The CDR3 DNA reads TGTGCCAGCAGTGACAGTAAGCTTAGCTCCTATAATTCACCCCTCCACCTT.

This chain connects TRBV7-3 to TRBJ1-3; D unresolved. Per germline, CDR1 SGHTA and CDR2 FQGTGA. V gave up 5 bases and J gave up 2 bases, with 13 bases separating them. The CDR3 loop spans 15 amino acids. Written as DNA, the CDR3 is TGTGCCAGCAGCCTAAACGGAGGCGCTGGAAACACCATATATTTT. The encoded protein is CASSLNGGAGNTIYF.

The rearrangement joins TRBV6-5 to TRBJ2-7; D is perhaps TRBD1 or TRBD2 (5 bases each). The ends were cut back, 6 bases at V and 6 bases at J, with 12 bases in the middle. The CDR3 covers 12 residues. Per the germline V gene, CDR1 is MNHEY and CDR2 is SVGAGI. CDR3 nucleotides: TGTGCCAGCAGGTCAATTGGGGGCGAGCAGTACTTC. It codes for CASRSIGGEQYF.

The chain uses TRBV29-1 and TRBJ1-2, with 7 nucleotides matching TRBD1. Germline CDR1 SQVTM, CDR2 ANQGSEA. The junction had 9 bases not matched to a gene; V was cut back by 4 bases and J by 4 bases. CDR3 size: 14 residues. The CDR3 bases are TGCAGCGTTGGAGGGGGACAGCCCCCCTATGGCTACACCTTC. As protein: CSVGGGQPPYGYTF. Based on the CDR3 plus reference TRBV29-1 and TRBJ1-2, the full variable domain is SAVISQKPSRDICQRGTSLTIQCQVDSQVTMMFWYRQQPGQSLTLIATANQGSEATYESGFVIDKFPISRPNLTFSTLTVSNMSPEDSSIYLCSVGGGQPPYGYTFGSGTRLTVV.

The chain has TRBV5-1 and TRBJ2-3, with D perhaps TRBD2 (7 bases). With 4 bases removed from V and 4 bases from J, the gap between germline ends came to 16 bases. This CDR3 comprises 15 residues. Looked up from germline, CDR1 is SGHRS and CDR2 is YFSETQ. CDR3 sequence: CASSGSGGAADTQYF. CDR3 DNA sequence: TGCGCCAGCAGCGGGAGTGGGGGGGCCGCAGATACGCAGTATTTT.

CDR3 protein: CASSFGNLNQPQHF. The CDR3 nucleotides read TGTGCCAGCAGCTTCGGTAATTTGAATCAGCCCCAGCATTTT. The V and J genes are TRBV7-9 and TRBJ1-5; no firm D call. V lost 3 bases and J 4 bases, leaving 10 bases between the germline ends. CDR1 is SEHNR and CDR2 is FQNEAQ in the germline V gene (reference sequence). CDR3 length equals 14 residues. The whole variable domain, filled in from reference TRBV7-9 and TRBJ1-5, reads DTGVSQNPRHKITKRGQNVTFRCDPISEHNRLYWYRQTLGQGPEFLTYFQNEAQLEKSRLLSDRFSAERPKGSFSTLEIQRTEQGDSAMYLCASSFGNLNQPQHFGDGTRLSIL.

The rearrangement uses TRBV19 and TRBJ1-2; 9 bases match TRBD1. V lost 4 bases to trimming and J lost 4 bases; unmatched junction nucleotides: 10. The germline V gene has CDR1 LNHDA and CDR2 SQIVND (reference sequence). The CDR3 runs to 16 residues. CDR3 protein: CASSTTLSDRGYGYTF. The CDR3 DNA sequence: TGTGCCAGTAGTACTACCCTATCGGACAGGGGCTATGGCTACACCTTC.

The chain links TRBV7-8 to TRBJ1-4, with no clear D. This CDR3 has 14 residues. CDR1 is SGHVS, CDR2 FQNEAQ, per germline. Trimming left V 2 bases short and J 7 bases short, with 11 bases between. The chain's CDR3 is CASSLFRQSEKLFF. The CDR3 DNA reads TGTGCCAGCAGCTTATTCCGGCAGTCTGAAAAACTGTTTTTT.

The V gene is TRBV30, the J gene TRBJ1-2; a weak D match, TRBD1 (5 bases). The CDR3 consists of 12 residues. Per the germline V gene, CDR1 is GTSNPN and CDR2 is SVGIG (reference sequence). With 3 bases removed from V and 3 bases from J, the gap between germline ends came to 8 bases. The CDR3 region is CAWSGGHYGYTF. The CDR3 region has the DNA TGTGCCTGGAGCGGGGGACACTATGGCTACACCTTC.

V is TRBV3-1 (or the pseudogene TRBV3-2) and J is TRBJ2-7; D gene uncertain. This CDR3 has 15 residues. Trimming cost V 3 bases and J 0 bases, with 12 bases left between them. Germline V gene sequence: CDR1 LGHDT, CDR2 YNNKEL (reference sequence). CDR3 sequence: CASSQVARSSYEQYF. CDR3 DNA sequence: TGTGCCAGCAGCCAGGTCGCGAGGAGCTCCTACGAGCAGTACTTC.

This rearrangement joins TRBV4-1 to TRBJ1-4; D remains unclear. Germline V gene data show CDR1 as MGHRA and CDR2 as YSYEKL. The CDR3 spans 15 residues. V shed 1 base and J shed 14 bases, with 20 bases lying between them. CDR3 bases: TGCGCCAGCAGCCAAGTGACCGCCAGGATTTTTGGGCTGTTTTTT. Amino acids: CASSQVTARIFGLFF.

The chain links TRBV5-1 to TRBJ2-1; 9 bases are shared with TRBD1. Germline trimming cut 3 bases from V and 6 bases from J; bases unmatched to any gene: 10. The CDR3 contains 16 residues. CDR1 is SGHRS and CDR2 is YFSETQ in the germline V gene. Written as DNA, the CDR3 is TGCGCCAGCAGCTCTGAGGGGACAGGGAATTTCAATGAGCAGTTCTTC. It yields the protein CASSSEGTGNFNEQFF.

This chain uses TRBV24-1 with TRBJ2-5; D is unresolved. V lost 4 bases and J 4 bases, leaving 18 bases between the germline ends. The CDR3 contains 16 residues. Germline CDR1 reads KGHDR; CDR2 reads SFDVKD. The CDR3 region has the DNA TGTGCCACCAGTGACCCTACGGATCTTAAGGGAGAGACCCAGTACTTC. It specifies CATSDPTDLKGETQYF.

This clone showed up just once. The rearrangement joins TRBV5-1 to TRBJ2-7; the D is unclear. The germline gives CDR1 SGHRS, CDR2 YFSETQ. The CDR3 length is 13 residues. The V end was cut by 5 bases, the J end by 0 bases, with 9 bases between. The CDR3 DNA is TGCGCCAGCAGGGCAGTGAGCTCCTACGAGCAGTACTTC. Protein: CASRAVSSYEQYF. Drawing the rest from reference TRBV5-1 and TRBJ2-7, the complete variable domain is KAGVTQTPRYLIKTRGQQVTLSCSPISGHRSVSWYQQTPGQGLQFLFEYFSETQRNKGNFPGRFSGRQFSNSRSEMNVSTLELGDSALYLCASRAVSSYEQYFGPGTRLTVT.

This clone was seen only a few times. Other DNA sequences of this sample code for an identical CDR3. The V call is TRBV2, the J call TRBJ2-7, with 10 nucleotides matching TRBD1. The CDR3 extends over 14 amino acids. The V segment lost 6 bases and the J segment 2 bases; nucleotides outside the gene matches: 4. Looked up from germline, CDR1 is SNHLY and CDR2 is FYNNEI. CDR3 protein: CASSAGTGAYEQYF. In nucleotides, the CDR3 is TGTGCCAGCAGCGCCGGGACAGGGGCCTACGAGCAGTACTTC.

In this sample, this clone turned up once. This chain uses TRBV6-4 with TRBJ1-5; TRBD1 aligns across 10 bases. Germline-derived CDR1 and CDR2 are MRHNA and SNTAGT. Losses at the gene ends were 9 bases for V and 1 base for J; bases not matched to a gene: 6. This CDR3 spans 15 amino acids. The CDR3 DNA reads as TGTGCCAGTGAGGGACAGGGGTCCAGCAATCAGCCCCAGCATTTT. Translated: CASEGQGSSNQPQHF.

The chain is built from TRBV6-5 and TRBJ1-3; no clear D. Germline V gene lookup returns CDR1 MNHEY and CDR2 SVGAGI. The CDR3 consists of 13 residues. Trimming pared 8 bases from V and 0 bases from J, leaving 8 bases between. CDR3 sequence: CASGRDSGNTIYF. CDR3 DNA sequence: TGTGCCAGCGGGAGGGACTCTGGAAACACCATATATTTT.

V usage is TRBV6-5 and J usage is TRBJ1-2; 8 bases fit TRBD1. V lost 6 bases to trimming and J lost 3 bases; unmatched junction nucleotides: 3. This CDR3 has 13 amino acids. Germline CDR1 and CDR2: MNHEY and SVGAGI. The CDR3 loop reads CASRLQGDYGYTF. CDR3 sequence (DNA): TGTGCCAGCAGACTACAGGGGGACTATGGCTACACCTTC.